This TCR beta chain is drawn from a study of Graves' ophthalmopathy and Graves' hyperthyroidism. On the study more broadly: The study drew peripheral blood at initial diagnosis, before any treatment. Overall study findings and caveats: The blood repertoire also included most expanded thyroid clonotypes above 0.001 frequency.

The CDR3 is 14 amino acids. The V gene end was trimmed by 4 bases and the J gene end by 7 bases; junction bases not matched to a gene: 8. Germline CDR1 and CDR2: SGHNT and YYREEE (reference sequence). Moderate-to-severe activity, CAS at least 3, NOSPECS at least 4 and duration under 3 months characterized donors with ophthalmopathy. This clonotype was picked up a small number of times. Its antigen is not identified. TCR beta CDR3 amplification used RNA transcripts. Second-round multiplex PCR followed a first-round RT-PCR using HTBI primers. TCRdb fed the multiplex PCR reads into MiXCR, producing one record per CDR3 protein. The data contain about 700,000 distinct CDR3 sequences, roughly two fifths of them singletons.

This clonotype was obtained from an adult man with Graves' ophthalmopathy. This chain uses TRBV5-4 with TRBJ1-5; 7 positions match TRBD1. The sample taken for sequencing was peripheral blood. The CDR3 loop is CASSTQGTEQPQHF. CDR3 bases: TGTGCCAGCAGCACACAGGGGACAGAGCAGCCCCAGCATTTT.